Listed below are T cell receptor beta chains from one sample, sequenced in a study of CXCR3-negative and CXCR3-positive naive CD8 T cells. For each CDR3 protein, TCRdb gives one entry from its re-call of the 5' RACE reads, without DNA. This table holds under 150,000 distinct CDR3 sequences. The sample consisted of naive CXCR3+ CD8+ T cells from blood. Source of these receptors: a human donor in good health. Some clones in this sample may be carry-over from other donors' samples. Each CDR3 is given with its conserved first and last residue.

CDR3 protein	V gene	J gene
CASSLASTVPYEQYF	TRBV5-6	TRBJ2-7
CASSQDRGITEAFF	TRBV14	TRBJ1-1
CSAVSLNEAEQFF	TRBV20-1	TRBJ2-1
CASSPQDEGSYNEQFF	TRBV3-1	TRBJ2-1
CASSAIKFSYNEQFF	TRBV25-1	TRBJ2-1
CASSHGDPSANTEAFF	TRBV12-3/TRBV12-4	TRBJ1-1
CASRDRGDDEQFF	TRBV6-6	TRBJ2-1
CALEPLGTYEQYF	TRBV28	TRBJ2-7
CASSLEQPNTEAFF	TRBV5-6	TRBJ1-1
CASSMTSGYNEQFF	TRBV6-5	TRBJ2-1
CASSEGTTHTGELFF	TRBV2	TRBJ2-2
CASSARSPMDRGVEAFF	TRBV28	TRBJ1-1
CASSWDQFTEAFF	TRBV7-9	TRBJ1-1
CASSPIMGQIEAFF	TRBV7-2	TRBJ1-1
CASSPWDVMISGELFF	TRBV12-3/TRBV12-4	TRBJ2-2
CASRPTAGSYNEQFF	TRBV12-3/TRBV12-4	TRBJ2-1
CASSVGILNTEAFF	TRBV9	TRBJ1-1
CASSPWDRGSYEQYF	TRBV5-1	TRBJ2-7
CASSLDPAGATETQYF	TRBV5-1	TRBJ2-5
CASSQGLSYEQYF	TRBV4-2	TRBJ2-7
CASSSTGLSNQPQHF	TRBV7-9	TRBJ1-5
CASRVRGGAGETQYF	TRBV27	TRBJ2-5
CASSLGKVGTSGRLKYEQYF	TRBV7-2	TRBJ2-7